This entry describes one T cell receptor (beta chain). One end of the junction is discordant with germline, which a read error may explain. This CDR3 comprises 16 residues. Germline-derived CDR1 and CDR2 are MNHEY and SMNVEV (reference sequence). The entry originates in a study of response to subunit inactivated influenza vaccine. Via MiXCR, TCRdb re-called the RT-PCR reads, giving one row per CDR3 protein. This repertoire shows around 650,000 distinct CDR3 sequences, more than 15% found once; its top ten account for around 10%. The sequences come from PBMCs from blood, collected about 13 days after vaccination. The receptor was derived from a man between 50 and 59 years old who received an inactivated influenza vaccine. The chain employs TRBV27 and TRBJ1-1, with D hard to call. As DNA, the CDR3 is TGTGCCAGCGGTTTTATTGGAGAGGACCCATACACTGAAGCTTTCTTT. Translating gives CASGFIGEDPYTEAFF.